This TCR beta chain was identified during a study of T cell responses to AZD1222 COVID-19 vaccine (dated by TCRdb to the early 2020s). About the investigation overall: AZD1222 recipients with second doses at about 4 weeks or about 12 weeks were pooled, because spike-specific TCR depth and breadth did not differ between schedules. TCR sequencing covered 233 trial participants: about 210 given two doses of AZD1222 and 26 given two doses of MenACWY control vaccine. Enrollment into the trials was organized by age into subgroups of 18-55, 56-69 and 70-plus years, and those subgroups contained roughly 140, 27 and 60 TCR-sequenced participants, respectively.

Sample time point, as interpreted from the label and publication: baseline before first vaccination. Vaccinee samples came from UK trials COV001 and COV002, including a single-blind randomized controlled phase 2/3 trial of AZD1222 (ChAdOx1 nCoV-19) in healthy adults. For TCRbeta chain sequencing, PBMC samples were collected from trial participants at day 0 and at day 28 after the second dose. Broader findings and caveats from the paper: In the small 56-69-year group, the increase in depth fell short of significance, most likely because of low power. CD4 TCRs associated with the vaccine covered the entire spike protein, and the dominant responses were in regions 160-218 and 743-854. Participants were mostly white British, with more females than males. The authors suggested clonal diversity may have been underestimated. Only five to seven AZD1222 recipients were SARS-CoV-2 seropositive at baseline, limiting conclusions about previously exposed vaccinees. Epitopes outside the regions mutated in the B.1.351 and B.1.1.7 variants were reportedly recognized by nearly half of the unique spike-specific TCRs. No day 14 peak-response samples were available, so repertoires were characterized only after the peak T cell response. Spike-specific TCR breadth and depth rose significantly after two AZD1222 doses compared with day 0 and with MenACWY recipients.

Ends trimmed: V by 0 bases, J by 6 bases; bases unmatched to a gene: 7. Spanning cysteine to phenylalanine, the CDR3 consists of 16 amino acids. Only the CDR3 DNA stays, 48 bases, in frame from base 1. Reading the germline V gene gives CDR1 LGHNA and CDR2 YNFKEQ. The CDR3 regions of human TCRbeta chains were analyzed by immunosequencing. On the study's bioinformatics: Repertoire TCRs were matched against a reference library of SARS-CoV-2-specific TCRs generated with the MIRA antigen-specificity platform. Breadth was defined as the fraction of unique TCRs that were SARS-CoV-2-associated. Depth was defined as the fraction of total T cells that were SARS-CoV-2-associated. Using the MIRA data, each spike-specific TCR was mapped to the spike region that the TCR reacts to and placed in a CD4 or CD8 class. Log10-transformed breadth and depth values were compared by one-way ANOVA with Sidak's multiple comparisons tests. The table was pulled from immuneACCESS by TCRdb, which kept in-frame rearrangements only. Such tables lose some clones; where checked, under half of the loss comes from unresolved V genes, and the rest has no known cause. V, J and clone size reflect that table, while D and trimming were determined from the DNA. Recorded for this sample are 150,000 or so clones; more than 70% of them occurred a single time. The ten biggest clones cover around 6% of the sample.

As regards this clone: Its antigen is not yet known. Base qualities are not provided; no much larger clone lies one nucleotide away.

This sample comprised peripheral blood, obtained on day 0 of AZD1222 vaccination. This receptor was identified in an adult in good health. The chain employs TRBV4-2 and TRBJ2-1; 8 central bases correspond to TRBD2. The CDR3 corresponds to CASSQDISGAPNEQFF. The nucleotide sequence is given as TGTGCCAGCAGCCAAGATATTAGCGGGGCCCCCAATGAGCAGTTCTTC.